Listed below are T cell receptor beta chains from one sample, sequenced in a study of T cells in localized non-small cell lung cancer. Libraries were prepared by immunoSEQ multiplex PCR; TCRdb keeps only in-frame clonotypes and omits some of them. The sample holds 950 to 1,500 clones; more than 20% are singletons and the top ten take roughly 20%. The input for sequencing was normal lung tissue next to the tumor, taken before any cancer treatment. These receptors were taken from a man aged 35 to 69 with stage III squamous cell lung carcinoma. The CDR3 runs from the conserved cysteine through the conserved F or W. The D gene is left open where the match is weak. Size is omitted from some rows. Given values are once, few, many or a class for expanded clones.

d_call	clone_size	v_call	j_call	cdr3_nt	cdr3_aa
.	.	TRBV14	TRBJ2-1	TGTGCCAGCCTCGTAGGGAACGAGCAGTTCTTC	CASLVGNEQFF
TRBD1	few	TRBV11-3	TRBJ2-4	TGTGCCAGCAGCCCGATTAGACAGGGGGCGCGGGCCAAAAACATTCAGTACTTC	CASSPIRQGARAKNIQYF
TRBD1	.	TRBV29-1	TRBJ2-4	TGCAGCGTTGATATCCCCGGGACAGGGAACATTCAGTACTTC	CSVDIPGTGNIQYF
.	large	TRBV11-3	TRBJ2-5	TGTGCCAGCAGCTTGAAGGCGGGTAGCGGCGGAGAGACCCAGTACTTC	CASSLKAGSGGETQYF
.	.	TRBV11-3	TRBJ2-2	TGTGCCAGCAGCAAAGGACGAAGGGATAGCGGGGAGCTGTTTTTT	CASSKGRRDSGELFF
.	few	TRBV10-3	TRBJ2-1	TGTGCCATCAGTGAGTCCACTACAAGTAGGGGCAATGAGCAGTTCTTC	CAISESTTSRGNEQFF
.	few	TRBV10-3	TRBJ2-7	TGTGCCATCAGTGAGGACAGCGACTACGAGCAGTACTTC	CAISEDSDYEQYF
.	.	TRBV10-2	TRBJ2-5	TGCGCCAGCAGCGCCACCGGACCTCAAGAGACCCAGTACTTC	CASSATGPQETQYF
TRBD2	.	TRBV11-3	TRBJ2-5	TGTGCCAGCAGCCTACTTGGTAGCGGGATAGGGGAGACCCAGTACTTC	CASSLLGSGIGETQYF
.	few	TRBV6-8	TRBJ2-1	TGTGCCAGCAGTTACGCGGGAAGGGAGCAGTTCTTC	CASSYAGREQFF
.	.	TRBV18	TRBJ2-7	TGTGCTACCGCAAACCCAGGGACTCCCTTGTTTTACGAGCAGTACTTC	CATANPGTPLFYEQYF
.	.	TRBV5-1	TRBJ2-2	TGCGCCAGCAGCTTGGCGTCTGGCTCAACGTCCGGGGAGCTGTTTTTT	CASSLASGSTSGELFF
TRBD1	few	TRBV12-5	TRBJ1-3	TGTGCCAGCTTGTCGACAGGGGCGGACACCATATATTTT	CASLSTGADTIYF
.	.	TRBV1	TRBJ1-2	TGCGCCAGCAGCCAAGATCGAGGGCGCCTCCCATATGGCTACACCTTC	CASSQDRGRLPYGYTF
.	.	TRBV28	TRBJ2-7	TGTGCCAGCAGTTTTGTTTCGGGGTACGAGCAGTACTTC	CASSFVSGYEQYF
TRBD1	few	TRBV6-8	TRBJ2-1	TGTGCCAGCAGTTACCTTGGACAGGGGGCCTACAATGAGCAGTTCTTC	CASSYLGQGAYNEQFF
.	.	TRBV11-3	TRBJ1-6	TGTGCCAGCAGCTTAGTAGATCAGGGTATTTCACCCCTCCACTTT	CASSLVDQGISPLHF
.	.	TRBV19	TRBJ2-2	TGTGCCAGTAGCCCCCGGGCCGGGGAGCTGTTTTTT	CASSPRAGELFF
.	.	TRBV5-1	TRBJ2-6	TGCGCCAGCGGAACAGGGATGAGTTCTGGGGCCAACGTCCTGACTTTC	CASGTGMSSGANVLTF
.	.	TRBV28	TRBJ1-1	TGTGCCAGCAGCCCCCGCGGGACAACTCATCCGAACACTGAAGCTTTCTTT	CASSPRGTTHPNTEAFF
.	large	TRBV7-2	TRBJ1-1	TGTGCCACCCGTTGGGGGGCCGAGACTGAAGCTTTCTTT	CATRWGAETEAFF
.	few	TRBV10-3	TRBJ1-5	TGTGCCATCAGTGAGTCAACGGTAAGCAATCAGCCCCAGCATTTT	CAISESTVSNQPQHF
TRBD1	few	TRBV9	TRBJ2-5	TGTGCCAGCAGCGCCGGGACAGGGAAAGAGACCCAGTACTTC	CASSAGTGKETQYF
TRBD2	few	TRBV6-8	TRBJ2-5	TGTGCCAGCAGTTACCTGACTAGCGGGAGCGGGGAGACCCAGTACTTC	CASSYLTSGSGETQYF
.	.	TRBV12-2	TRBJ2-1	TGTGCGCTCTATAACAGGGGGCTCGGGAATGAGCAGTTCTTC	CALYNRGLGNEQFF
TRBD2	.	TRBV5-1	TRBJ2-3	TGCGCCAGCAGCTTGGTGGTTAGCGGGAAGGATACGCAGTATTTT	CASSLVVSGKDTQYF
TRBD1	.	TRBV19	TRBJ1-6	TGTGCCAGTAGTCAAAGGACAGGGGCAGGCTCTTCACCCCTCCACTTT	CASSQRTGAGSSPLHF
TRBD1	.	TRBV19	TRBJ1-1	TGTGCCAGTAGCAACACAGGGGGGTCTGAAGCTTTCTTT	CASSNTGGSEAFF
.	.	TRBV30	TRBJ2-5	TGTGCCTGGAGTGTTCATGAGGAGACCCAGTACTTC	CAWSVHEETQYF
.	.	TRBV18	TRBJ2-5	TGTGCCAGCTCACCGGAAACAGAGACCCAGTACTTC	CASSPETETQYF
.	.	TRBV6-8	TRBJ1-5	TGTGCCAGCAAAATGCTAAATCAGCCCCAGCATTTT	CASKMLNQPQHF
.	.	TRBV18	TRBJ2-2	TGTGCCAGCTCACTAATAGGGCTATCGAACACCGGGGAGCTGTTTTTT	CASSLIGLSNTGELFF
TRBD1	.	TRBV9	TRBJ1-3	TGTGCCAGCAGCGCCCGACAGGGGCACGGAAACACCATATATTTT	CASSARQGHGNTIYF
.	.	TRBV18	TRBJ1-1	TGTGCCAGCTCACCAACCTCCGAGAGCCGCGGGGAAGCTTTCTTT	CASSPTSESRGEAFF
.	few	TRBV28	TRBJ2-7	TGTGCCAGCAGTTTTTCGACGGTTCCCTACGAGCAGTACTTC	CASSFSTVPYEQYF
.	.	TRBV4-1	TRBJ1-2	TGCGCCAGCAGCCAAGTGGGCCAGAACGGGGATGGCTACACCTTC	CASSQVGQNGDGYTF
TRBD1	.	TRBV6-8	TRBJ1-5	TGTGCCAGCAGTCCTAGGACAGGGTATAGCAATCAGCCCCAGCATTTT	CASSPRTGYSNQPQHF
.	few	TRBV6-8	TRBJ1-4	TGTGCCAGCAGTGATCAGTGGGGCGGAGAAAAACTGTTTTTT	CASSDQWGGEKLFF
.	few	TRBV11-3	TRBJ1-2	TGTGCCAGCGGTAGCATGTGGGGAAACTATGGCTACACCTTC	CASGSMWGNYGYTF
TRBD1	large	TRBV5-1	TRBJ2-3	TGCGCCAGCAGCTTTGGGGGGACAGGGGTAGCGGGATTCGCCACAGATACGCAGTATTTT	CASSFGGTGVAGFATDTQYF
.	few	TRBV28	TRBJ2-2	TGTGCCAGCAGAAACGGGGGGCACCTCACCGGGGAGCTGTTTTTT	CASRNGGHLTGELFF
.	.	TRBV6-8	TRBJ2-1	TGTGCCAGCAGTTACTCGAGCCGGGAGCTAGCCTCCTACAATGAGCAGTTCTTC	CASSYSSRELASYNEQFF
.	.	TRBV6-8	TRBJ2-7	TGTGCCAGCAGTCAAGCGGATTTTTACGAGCAGTACTTC	CASSQADFYEQYF
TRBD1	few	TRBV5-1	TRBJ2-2	TGCGCCAGCAGCTTGCTTTGGACAGGGGCCGGGGAGCTGTTTTTT	CASSLLWTGAGELFF
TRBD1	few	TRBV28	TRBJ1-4	TGTGCCAGCAGTTTATTAGAGTTGGGACAGGGACTCGAAAAACTGTTTTTT	CASSLLELGQGLEKLFF
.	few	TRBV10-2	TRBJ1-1	TGCGCCAGCAGTGAGGGAGGGAATAATGCTTTCTTT	CASSEGGNNAFF
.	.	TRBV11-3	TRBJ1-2	TGTGCCAGCAGCTTGGACGCGGGATGGGAAACGAACTATGGCTACACCTTC	CASSLDAGWETNYGYTF
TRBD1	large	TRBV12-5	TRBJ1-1	TGTGCCACTACAGGGGAGAACACTGAAGCTTTCTTT	CATTGENTEAFF
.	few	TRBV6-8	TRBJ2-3	TGTGCCAGCAGCCCCCCGACGCGGGATACGCAGTATTTT	CASSPPTRDTQYF
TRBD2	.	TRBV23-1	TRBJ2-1	TGCGCCAGCAGTCAATGTTCCCCGACTAGCCCCTCCTACAATGAGCAGTTCTTC	CASSQCSPTSPSYNEQFF
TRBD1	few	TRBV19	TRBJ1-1	TGTGCCATAACCCCTGGACAGGGCAAGAACACTGAAGCTTTCTTT	CAITPGQGKNTEAFF
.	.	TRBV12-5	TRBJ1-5	TGTGCTAGTGGTTTGGTAGAAGGGGCTTATCAGCCCCAGCATTTT	CASGLVEGAYQPQHF